This TCR beta chain appears in the sequencing data of a study of tumor and adjacent non-tumor tissue in lung cancer. Study in general: Samples averaged about 4.3 million productive TCRbeta reads each.

CDR3 length equals 15 residues. The germline gives CDR1 SGHAT, CDR2 FQDESV (reference sequence). The template was RNA from unsorted bulk tissue. The normal lung tissue was taken more than 3 cm from the tumor edge. A modified ARM-PCR protocol with three rounds of nested PCR amplified TCRbeta. Each CDR3 protein gets one entry after TCRdb re-called the multiplex PCR reads with MiXCR. Among more than 55,000 distinct CDR3 sequences listed, more than 65% were seen once. A word on this clonotype: Its antigen is currently unknown. At one of its ends the junction is not consistent with the germline gene, which may arise from a read error.

Study-wide points: In normal lung, the top 100 clones were significantly more dominant than in tumor. Higher tumor TCR diversity was associated with shorter survival.

This TCR was recovered from a man aged 55 to 70 with non-small cell lung cancer. V gene TRBV11-1 combines with J gene TRBJ2-1, with D uncertain. Sequencing was carried out using distant non-tumor lung tissue. The DNA for the CDR3 is TGTGTCAGCAGCTTCGACACCTATATCACCAATGAGCAGTTATTC. This sequence encodes CVSSFDTYITNEQLF.